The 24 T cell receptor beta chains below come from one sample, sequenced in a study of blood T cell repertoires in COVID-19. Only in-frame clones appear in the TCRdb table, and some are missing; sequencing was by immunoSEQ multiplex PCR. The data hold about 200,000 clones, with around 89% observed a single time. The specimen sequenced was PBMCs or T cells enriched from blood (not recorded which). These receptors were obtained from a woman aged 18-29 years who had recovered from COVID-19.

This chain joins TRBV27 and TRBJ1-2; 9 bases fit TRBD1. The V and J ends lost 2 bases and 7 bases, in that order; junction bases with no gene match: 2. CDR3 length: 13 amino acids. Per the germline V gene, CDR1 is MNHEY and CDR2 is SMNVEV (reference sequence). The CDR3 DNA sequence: TGTGCCAGCAGTTTAGACAGGGGGGCTGGCTACACCTTC. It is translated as CASSLDRGAGYTF.

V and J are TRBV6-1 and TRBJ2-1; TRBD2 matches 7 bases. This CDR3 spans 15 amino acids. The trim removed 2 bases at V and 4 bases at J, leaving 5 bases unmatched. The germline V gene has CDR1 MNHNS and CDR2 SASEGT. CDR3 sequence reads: CASSELTGGYNEQFF. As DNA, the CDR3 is TGTGCCAGCAGTGAACTGACGGGGGGTTACAATGAGCAGTTCTTC.

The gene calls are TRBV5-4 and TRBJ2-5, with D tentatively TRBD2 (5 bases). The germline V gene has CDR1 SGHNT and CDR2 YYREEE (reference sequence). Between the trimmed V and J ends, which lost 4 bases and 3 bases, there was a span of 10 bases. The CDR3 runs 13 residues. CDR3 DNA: TGTGCCAGCAGCGGTACTAGTGAAGAGACCCAGTACTTC. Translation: CASSGTSEETQYF. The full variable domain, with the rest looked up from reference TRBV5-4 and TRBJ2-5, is ETGVTQSPTHLIKTRGQQVTLRCSSQSGHNTVSWYQQALGQGPQFIFQYYREEENGRGNFPPRFSGLQFPNYSSELNVNALELDDSALYLCASSGTSEETQYFGPGTRLLVL.

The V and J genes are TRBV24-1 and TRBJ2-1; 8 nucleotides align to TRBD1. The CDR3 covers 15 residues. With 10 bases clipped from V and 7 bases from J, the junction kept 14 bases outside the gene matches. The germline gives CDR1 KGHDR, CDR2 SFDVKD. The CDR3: CATRDRGRSLNEQFF. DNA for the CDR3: TGTGCCACAAGAGACAGGGGACGGAGCTTGAATGAGCAGTTCTTC.

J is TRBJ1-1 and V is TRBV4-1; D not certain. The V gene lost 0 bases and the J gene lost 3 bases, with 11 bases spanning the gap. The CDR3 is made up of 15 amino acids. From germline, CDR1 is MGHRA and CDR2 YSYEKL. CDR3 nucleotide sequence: TGCGCCAGCAGCCAAGAAAGGCGGTTTCACACTGAAGCTTTCTTT. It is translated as CASSQERRFHTEAFF.

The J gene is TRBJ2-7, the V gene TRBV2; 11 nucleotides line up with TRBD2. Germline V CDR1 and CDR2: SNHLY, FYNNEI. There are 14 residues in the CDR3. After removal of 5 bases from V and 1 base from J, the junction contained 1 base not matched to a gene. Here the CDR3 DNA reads TGTGCCAGCAGTAGACTAGCGGGGTCCTACGAGCAGTACTTC. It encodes CASSRLAGSYEQYF.

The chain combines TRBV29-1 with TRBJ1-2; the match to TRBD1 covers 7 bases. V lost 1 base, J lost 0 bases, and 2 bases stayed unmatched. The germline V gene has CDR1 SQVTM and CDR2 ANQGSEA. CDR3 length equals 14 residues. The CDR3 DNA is TGCAGCGTTGAAGTGACAGGGACTAACTATGGCTACACCTTC. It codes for CSVEVTGTNYGYTF.

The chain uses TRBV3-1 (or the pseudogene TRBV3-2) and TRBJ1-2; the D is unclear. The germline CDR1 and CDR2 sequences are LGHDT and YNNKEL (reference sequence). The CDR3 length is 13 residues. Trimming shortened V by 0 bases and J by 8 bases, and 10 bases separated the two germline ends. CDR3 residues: CASSQEKGRGYTF. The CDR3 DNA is TGTGCCAGCAGCCAAGAAAAAGGGAGGGGCTACACCTTC.

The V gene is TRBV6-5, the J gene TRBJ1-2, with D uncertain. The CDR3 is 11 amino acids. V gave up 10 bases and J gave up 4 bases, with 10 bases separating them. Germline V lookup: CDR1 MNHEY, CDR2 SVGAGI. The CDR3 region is CATSRGYGYTF. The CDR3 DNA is TGTGCCACATCACGAGGCTATGGCTACACCTTC.

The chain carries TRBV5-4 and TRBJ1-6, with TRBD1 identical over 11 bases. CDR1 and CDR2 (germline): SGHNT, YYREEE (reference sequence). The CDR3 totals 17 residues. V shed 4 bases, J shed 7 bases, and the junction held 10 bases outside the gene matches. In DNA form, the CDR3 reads TGTGCCAGCAGCGGTGAACCGGGACAGGGGGAGAATTCACCCCTCCACTTT. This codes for CASSGEPGQGENSPLHF.

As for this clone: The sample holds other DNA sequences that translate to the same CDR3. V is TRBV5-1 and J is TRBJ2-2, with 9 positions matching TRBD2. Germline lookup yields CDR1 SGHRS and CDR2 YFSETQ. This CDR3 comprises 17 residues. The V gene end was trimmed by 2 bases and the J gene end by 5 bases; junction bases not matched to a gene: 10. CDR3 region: CASSFYLAGGRTGELFF. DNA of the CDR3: TGCGCCAGCAGCTTCTACCTCGCGGGGGGGCGTACCGGGGAGCTGTTTTTT.

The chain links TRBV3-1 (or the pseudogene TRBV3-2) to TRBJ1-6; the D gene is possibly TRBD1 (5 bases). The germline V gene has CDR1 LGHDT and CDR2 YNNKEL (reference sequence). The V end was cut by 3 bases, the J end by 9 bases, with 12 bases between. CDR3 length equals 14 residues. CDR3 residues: CASSHAGLGSPLHF. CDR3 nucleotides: TGTGCCAGCAGCCACGCGGGACTTGGTTCACCCCTCCACTTT.

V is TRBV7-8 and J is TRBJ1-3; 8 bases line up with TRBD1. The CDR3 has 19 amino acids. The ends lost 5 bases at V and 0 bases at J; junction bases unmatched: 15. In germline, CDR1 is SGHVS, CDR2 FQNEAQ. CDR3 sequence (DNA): TGTGCCAGCAGCGAAACGACAGGGGCAACATATCGCTCTGGAAACACCATATATTTT. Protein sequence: CASSETTGATYRSGNTIYF. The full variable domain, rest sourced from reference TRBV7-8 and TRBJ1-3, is GAGVSQSPRYKVAKRGQDVALRCDPISGHVSLFWYQQALGQGPEFLTYFQNEAQLDKSGLPSDRFFAERPEGSVSTLKIQRTQQEDSAVYLCASSETTGATYRSGNTIYFGEGSWLTVV.

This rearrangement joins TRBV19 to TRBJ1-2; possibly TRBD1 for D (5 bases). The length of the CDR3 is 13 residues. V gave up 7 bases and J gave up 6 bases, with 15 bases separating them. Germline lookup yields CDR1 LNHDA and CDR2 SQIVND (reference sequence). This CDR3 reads CASTSRGRDGYTF. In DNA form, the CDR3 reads TGTGCCAGTACGTCTCGGGGGAGGGATGGCTACACCTTC.

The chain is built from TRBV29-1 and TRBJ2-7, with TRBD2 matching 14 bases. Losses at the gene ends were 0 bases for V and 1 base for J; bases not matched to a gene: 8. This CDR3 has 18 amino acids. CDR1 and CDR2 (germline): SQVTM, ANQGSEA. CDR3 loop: CSVEDWTSGGSRSYEQYF. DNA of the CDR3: TGCAGCGTTGAAGACTGGACTAGCGGGGGGTCCCGATCCTACGAGCAGTACTTC.

CDR3 residues: CASSSPGQGTGNEQFF. DNA of the CDR3: TGTGCCAGCAGCTCCCCGGGACAGGGTACGGGGAATGAGCAGTTCTTC. This chain uses TRBV7-3 with TRBJ2-1; 9 bases fit TRBD1. Germline CDR1 reads SGHTA; CDR2 reads FQGTGA. The CDR3 runs to 16 residues. The V gene end was trimmed by 4 bases and the J gene end by 7 bases; junction bases not matched to a gene: 11.

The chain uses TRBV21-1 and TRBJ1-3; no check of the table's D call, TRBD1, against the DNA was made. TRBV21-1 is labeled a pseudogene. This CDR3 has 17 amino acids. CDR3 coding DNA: TGTGCCAGCAGCACGTCTCTCCGGGACAGTTTGGGAAACACCATATATTTT. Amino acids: CASSTSLRDSLGNTIYF.

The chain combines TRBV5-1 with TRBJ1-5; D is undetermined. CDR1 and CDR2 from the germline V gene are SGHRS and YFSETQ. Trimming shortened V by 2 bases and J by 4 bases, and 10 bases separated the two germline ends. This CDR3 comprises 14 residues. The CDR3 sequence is CASSLRGSNQPQHF. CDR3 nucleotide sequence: TGCGCCAGCAGCTTAAGAGGGAGTAATCAGCCCCAGCATTTT.

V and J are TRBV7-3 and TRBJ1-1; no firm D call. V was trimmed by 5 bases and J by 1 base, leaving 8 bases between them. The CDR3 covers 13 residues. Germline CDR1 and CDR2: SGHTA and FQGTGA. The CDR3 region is CASSLSWNTEAFF. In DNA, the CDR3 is TGTGCCAGCAGCCTTAGCTGGAACACTGAAGCTTTCTTT.

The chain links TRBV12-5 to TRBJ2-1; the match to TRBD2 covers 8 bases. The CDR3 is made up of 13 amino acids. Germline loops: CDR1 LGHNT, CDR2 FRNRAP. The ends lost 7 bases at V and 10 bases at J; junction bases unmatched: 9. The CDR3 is CASEHGGAGEQFF. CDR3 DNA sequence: TGTGCTAGTGAACACGGGGGGGCCGGAGAGCAGTTCTTC.

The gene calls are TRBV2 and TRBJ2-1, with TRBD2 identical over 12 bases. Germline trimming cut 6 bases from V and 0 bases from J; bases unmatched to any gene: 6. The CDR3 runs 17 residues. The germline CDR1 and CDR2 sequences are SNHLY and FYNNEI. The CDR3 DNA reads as TGTGCCAGCAGCCCCGGACTAGCGGGGATCTCCTACAATGAGCAGTTCTTC. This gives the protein CASSPGLAGISYNEQFF.

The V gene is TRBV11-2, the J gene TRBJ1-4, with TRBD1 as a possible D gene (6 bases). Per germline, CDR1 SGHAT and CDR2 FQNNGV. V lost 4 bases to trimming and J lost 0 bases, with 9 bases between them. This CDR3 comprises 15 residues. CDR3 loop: CASSSQGPTNEKLFF. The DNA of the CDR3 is TGTGCCAGCAGCTCACAGGGCCCAACTAATGAAAAACTGTTTTTT. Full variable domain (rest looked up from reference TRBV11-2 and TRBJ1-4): EAGVAQSPRYKIIEKRQSVAFWCNPISGHATLYWYQQILGQGPKLLIQFQNNGVVDDSQLPKDRFSAERLKGVDSTLKIQPAKLEDSAVYLCASSSQGPTNEKLFFGSGTQLSVL.

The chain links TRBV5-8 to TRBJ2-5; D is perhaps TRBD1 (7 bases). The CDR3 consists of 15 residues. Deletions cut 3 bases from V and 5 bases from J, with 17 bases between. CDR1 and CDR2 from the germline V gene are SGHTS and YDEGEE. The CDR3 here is CASSYRQAGQETQYF. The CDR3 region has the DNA TGTGCCAGCAGCTATCGACAGGCGGGACAGGAGACCCAGTACTTC.

The CDR3 bases are TGTGCCAGCAGCGCATTCCTAGCCGCCCCCTACGAGCAGTACTTC. Its translation is CASSAFLAAPYEQYF. The V gene is TRBV9, the J gene TRBJ2-7, with D perhaps TRBD2 (5 bases). The germline V gene encodes CDR1 SGDLS and CDR2 YYNGEE. The germline V and J ends were trimmed by 3 bases and 2 bases, with 15 bases remaining between them. The length of the CDR3 is 15 residues.